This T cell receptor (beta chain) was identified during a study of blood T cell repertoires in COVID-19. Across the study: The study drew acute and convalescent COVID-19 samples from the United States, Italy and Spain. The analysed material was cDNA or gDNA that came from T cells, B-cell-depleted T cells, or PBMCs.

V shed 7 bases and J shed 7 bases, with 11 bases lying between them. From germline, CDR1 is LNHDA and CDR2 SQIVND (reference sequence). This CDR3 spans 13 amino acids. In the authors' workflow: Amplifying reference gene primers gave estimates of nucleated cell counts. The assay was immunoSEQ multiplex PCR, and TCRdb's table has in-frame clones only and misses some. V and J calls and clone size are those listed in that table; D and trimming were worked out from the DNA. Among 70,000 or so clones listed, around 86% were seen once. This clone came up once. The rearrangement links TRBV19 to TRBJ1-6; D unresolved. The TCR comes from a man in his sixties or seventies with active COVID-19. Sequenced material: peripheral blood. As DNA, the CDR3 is TGTGCCAGTATGGGGAGGGCCAATTCACCCCTCCACTTT. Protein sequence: CASMGRANSPLHF.